This T cell receptor (beta chain) emerged from a study of CD8+CD57+ T cells in acquired aplastic anemia. Study-level information: The DNA of sorted CD4+ and CD8+ cells averaged approximately 3.2 ug. Points from the study as a whole: Patients and controls shared twenty-nine CD8+ CDR3 sequences.

Trimming removed 5 bases from V and 3 bases from J, with 16 bases in between. The germline V gene has CDR1 DFQATT and CDR2 SNEGSKA (reference sequence). CDR3 length: 15 amino acids. This clonotype was picked up many times. What it binds is unknown. For CDR3 and TCR beta VDJ profiling, genomic DNA was the template used. TCRdb re-called the reads through MiXCR, storing one row per CDR3 protein. The table has hundreds of thousands of distinct CDR3 sequences, 65% to 80% seen once. Material: sorted CD4+, CD8+, or CD8+CD57+ T cells (not recorded which) from PBMCs. The chain links TRBV20-1 to TRBJ1-4; D is perhaps TRBD1 (6 bases). This TCR was recovered from a human donor in good health, serving as a control. CDR3 sequence: CSAVDPRGANEKLFF. The CDR3 coding sequence is TGCAGTGCTGTTGATCCCAGGGGTGCTAATGAAAAACTGTTTTTT.